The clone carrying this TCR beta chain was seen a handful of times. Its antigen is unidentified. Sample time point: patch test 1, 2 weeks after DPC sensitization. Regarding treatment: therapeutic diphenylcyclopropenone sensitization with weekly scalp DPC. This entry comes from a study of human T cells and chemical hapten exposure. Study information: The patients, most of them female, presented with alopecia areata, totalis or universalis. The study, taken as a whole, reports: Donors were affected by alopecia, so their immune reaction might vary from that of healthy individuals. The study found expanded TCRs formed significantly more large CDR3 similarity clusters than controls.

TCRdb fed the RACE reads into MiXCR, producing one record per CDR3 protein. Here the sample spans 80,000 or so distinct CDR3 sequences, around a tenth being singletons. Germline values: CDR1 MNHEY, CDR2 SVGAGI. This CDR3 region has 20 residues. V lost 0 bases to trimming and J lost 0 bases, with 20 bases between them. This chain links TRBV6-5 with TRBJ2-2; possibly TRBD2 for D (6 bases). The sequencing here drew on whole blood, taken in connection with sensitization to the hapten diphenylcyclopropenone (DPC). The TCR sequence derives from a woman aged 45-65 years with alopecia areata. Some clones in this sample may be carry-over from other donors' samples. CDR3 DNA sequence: TGTGCCAGCAGTTACTCGAATGCCGGGGGAGTAATCCCGAACACCGGGGAGCTGTTTTTT. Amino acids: CASSYSNAGGVIPNTGELFF.